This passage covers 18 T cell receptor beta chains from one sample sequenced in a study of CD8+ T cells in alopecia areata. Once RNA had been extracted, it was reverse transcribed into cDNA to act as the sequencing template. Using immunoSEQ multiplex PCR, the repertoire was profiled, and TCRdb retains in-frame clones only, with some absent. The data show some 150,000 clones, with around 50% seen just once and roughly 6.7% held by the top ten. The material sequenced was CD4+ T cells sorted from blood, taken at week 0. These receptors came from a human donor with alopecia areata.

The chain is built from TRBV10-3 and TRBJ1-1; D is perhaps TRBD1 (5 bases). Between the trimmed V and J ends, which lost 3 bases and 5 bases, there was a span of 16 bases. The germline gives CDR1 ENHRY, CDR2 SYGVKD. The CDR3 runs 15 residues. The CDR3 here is CAISDTSRGGTEAFF. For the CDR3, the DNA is TGTGCCATCAGTGACACCTCGAGGGGTGGTACTGAAGCTTTCTTT.

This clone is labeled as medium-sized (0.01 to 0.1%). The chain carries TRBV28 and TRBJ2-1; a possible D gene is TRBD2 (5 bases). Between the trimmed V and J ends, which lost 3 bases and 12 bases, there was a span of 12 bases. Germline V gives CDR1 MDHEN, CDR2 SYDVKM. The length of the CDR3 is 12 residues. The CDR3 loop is CASSFTSRGQFF. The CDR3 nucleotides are TGTGCCAGCAGTTTTACTTCCCGGGGGCAGTTCTTC.

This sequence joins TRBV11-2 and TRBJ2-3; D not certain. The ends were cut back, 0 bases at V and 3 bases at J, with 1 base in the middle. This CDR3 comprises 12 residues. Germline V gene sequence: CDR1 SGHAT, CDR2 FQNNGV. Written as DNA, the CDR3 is TGTGCCAGCAGCTTAGATACAGATACGCAGTATTTT. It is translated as CASSLDTDTQYF.

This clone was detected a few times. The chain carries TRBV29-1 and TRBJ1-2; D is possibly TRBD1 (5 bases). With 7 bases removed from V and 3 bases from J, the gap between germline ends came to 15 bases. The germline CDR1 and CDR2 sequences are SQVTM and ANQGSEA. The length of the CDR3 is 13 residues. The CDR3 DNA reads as TGCAGCGCCAACTTCGGGGGGGACTATGGCTACACCTTC. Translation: CSANFGGDYGYTF.

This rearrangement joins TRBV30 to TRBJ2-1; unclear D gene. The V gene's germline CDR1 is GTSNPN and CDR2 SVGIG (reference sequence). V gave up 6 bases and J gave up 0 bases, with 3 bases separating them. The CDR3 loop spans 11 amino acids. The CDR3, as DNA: TGTGCCTGTTCCTCCTACAATGAGCAGTTCTTC. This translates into CACSSYNEQFF.

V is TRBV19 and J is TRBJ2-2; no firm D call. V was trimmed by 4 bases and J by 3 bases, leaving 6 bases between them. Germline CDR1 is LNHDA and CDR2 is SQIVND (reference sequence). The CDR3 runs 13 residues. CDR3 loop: CASSTTHTGELFF. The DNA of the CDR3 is TGTGCCAGTAGTACAACCCACACCGGGGAGCTGTTTTTT.

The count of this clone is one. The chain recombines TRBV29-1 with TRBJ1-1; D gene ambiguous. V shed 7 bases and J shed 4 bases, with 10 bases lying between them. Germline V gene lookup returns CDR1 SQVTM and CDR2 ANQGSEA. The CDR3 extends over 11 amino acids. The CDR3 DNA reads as TGCAGCGGGGAGATGGGCACTGAAGCTTTCTTT. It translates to CSGEMGTEAFF.

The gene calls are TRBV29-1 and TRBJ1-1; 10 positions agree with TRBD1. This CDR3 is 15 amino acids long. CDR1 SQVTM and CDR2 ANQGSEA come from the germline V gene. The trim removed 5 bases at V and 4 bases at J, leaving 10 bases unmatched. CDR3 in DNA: TGCAGCGTTAGTGAGACAGGGGGCATGGGCACTGAAGCTTTCTTT. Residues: CSVSETGGMGTEAFF.

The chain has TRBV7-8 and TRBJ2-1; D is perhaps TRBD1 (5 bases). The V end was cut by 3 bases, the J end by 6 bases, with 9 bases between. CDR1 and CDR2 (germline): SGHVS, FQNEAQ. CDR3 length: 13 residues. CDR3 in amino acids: CASSLATANEQFF. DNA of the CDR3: TGTGCCAGCAGCTTGGCGACAGCCAATGAGCAGTTCTTC.

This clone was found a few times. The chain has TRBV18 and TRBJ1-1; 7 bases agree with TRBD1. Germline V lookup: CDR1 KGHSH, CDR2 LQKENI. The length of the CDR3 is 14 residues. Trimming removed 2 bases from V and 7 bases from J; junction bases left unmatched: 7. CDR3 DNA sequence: TGTGCCAGCTCACCAAAAGGGGGCCGTGGTGAAGCTTTCTTT. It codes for CASSPKGGRGEAFF.

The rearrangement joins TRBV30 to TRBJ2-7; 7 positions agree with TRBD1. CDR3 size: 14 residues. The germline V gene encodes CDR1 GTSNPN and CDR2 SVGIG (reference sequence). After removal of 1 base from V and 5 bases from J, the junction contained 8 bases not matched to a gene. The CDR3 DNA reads TGTGCCTGGAGTGCCGTTACCGGGACAGACGAGCAGTACTTC. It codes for CAWSAVTGTDEQYF.

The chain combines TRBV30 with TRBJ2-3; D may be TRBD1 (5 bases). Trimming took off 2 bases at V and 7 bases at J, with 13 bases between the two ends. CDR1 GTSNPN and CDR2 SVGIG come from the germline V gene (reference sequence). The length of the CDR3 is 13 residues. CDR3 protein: CAWSFDSLNTQYF. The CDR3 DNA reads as TGTGCCTGGAGTTTCGACAGCCTCAATACGCAGTATTTT.

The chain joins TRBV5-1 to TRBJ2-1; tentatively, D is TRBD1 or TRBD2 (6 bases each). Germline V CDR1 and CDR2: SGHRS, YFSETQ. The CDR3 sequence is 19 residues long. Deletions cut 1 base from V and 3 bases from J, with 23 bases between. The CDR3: CASSLLGSVPGGRYNEQFF. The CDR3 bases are TGCGCCAGCAGCTTGTTAGGTTCCGTCCCCGGGGGCCGCTACAATGAGCAGTTCTTC.

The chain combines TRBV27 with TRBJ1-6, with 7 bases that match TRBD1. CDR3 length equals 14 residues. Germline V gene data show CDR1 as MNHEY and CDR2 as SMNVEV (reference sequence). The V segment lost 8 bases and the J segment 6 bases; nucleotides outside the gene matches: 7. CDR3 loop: CASGRGTVNSPLHF. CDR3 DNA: TGTGCCAGCGGGAGGGGGACAGTTAATTCACCCCTCCACTTT.

The CDR3, as DNA: TGTGCCAGCAGTTTTCAACCCGCCAGTCCCGGGGAGCTGTTTTTT. Translation: CASSFQPASPGELFF. This sequence joins TRBV27 and TRBJ2-2; D gene uncertain. CDR3 size: 15 residues. V was clipped by 3 bases and J by 6 bases, with 14 bases between them. Germline V CDR1 and CDR2: MNHEY, SMNVEV (reference sequence).

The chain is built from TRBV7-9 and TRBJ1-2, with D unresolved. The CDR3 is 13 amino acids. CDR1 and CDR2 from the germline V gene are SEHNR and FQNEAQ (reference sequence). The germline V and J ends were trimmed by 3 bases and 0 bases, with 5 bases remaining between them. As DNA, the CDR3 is TGTGCCAGCAGCTTTGGAACTAACTATGGCTACACCTTC. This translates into CASSFGTNYGYTF.

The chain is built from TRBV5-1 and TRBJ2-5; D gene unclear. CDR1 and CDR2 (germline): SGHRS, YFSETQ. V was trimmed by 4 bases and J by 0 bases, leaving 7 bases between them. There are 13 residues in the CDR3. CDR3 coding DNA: TGCGCCAGCAGCGGGCAGGACCAAGAGACCCAGTACTTC. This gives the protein CASSGQDQETQYF.

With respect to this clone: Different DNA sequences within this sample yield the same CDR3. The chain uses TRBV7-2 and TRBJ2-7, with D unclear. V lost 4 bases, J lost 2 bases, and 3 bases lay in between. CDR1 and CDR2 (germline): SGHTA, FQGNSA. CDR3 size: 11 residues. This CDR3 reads CASSSPYEQYF. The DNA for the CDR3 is TGTGCCAGCAGCTCCCCCTACGAGCAGTACTTC.